This T cell receptor beta chain was captured in a study of T-cell memory formation after mild COVID-19. CDR1 MGHRA and CDR2 YSYEKL come from the germline V gene. CDR3 length: 15 amino acids. With 2 bases removed from V and 7 bases from J, the gap between germline ends came to 14 bases. This clonotype was detected a few times. TCR alpha and TCR beta cDNA libraries with sample barcodes and UMIs came from 5'RACE using constant-segment primers. TCRdb fed the 5' RACE reads into MiXCR, producing one record per CDR3 protein. The sample carries 550,000 to 600,000 distinct CDR3 sequences, about 20% recorded once.

The rearrangement joins TRBV4-1 to TRBJ2-2, with D possibly matching TRBD1 (5 bases). The sequence derives from an adult woman who had mild COVID-19 (a few samples of this study predate the infection). Cell type and time point are not known. The sequencing sample was made of PBMCs or a T cell subset sorted from them (not recorded which). CDR3 in amino acids: CASSQPTAVNGELFF. The CDR3 DNA follows: TGCGCCAGCAGCCAACCGACAGCTGTGAACGGGGAGCTGTTTTTT.